A selection of T cell receptor beta chains follows, all from one sample in a study of control samples from healthy donors and cancer patients. Method: immunoSEQ multiplex PCR; TCRdb's copy keeps in-frame clones and lacks some. The repertoire holds more than 100,000 clones, about 90% seen once, with around 6.9% in the top ten. Input material: PBMCs. All receptors come from a man in his fifties with head and neck cancer. Each CDR3 is given with its conserved first and last residue. The D gene is left open where the match is weak. Rows may omit the clone size; those that give it use once, few, many or a size class.

d_gene,j_gene,v_gene,abundance,CDR3nt,CDR3aa
TRBD1,TRBJ1-2,TRBV6-6,once,TGTGCCAGCAGTTACGTGACAGGGCCGACCTATGGCTACACCTTC,CASSYVTGPTYGYTF
-,TRBJ1-4,TRBV7-9,few,TGTGCCAGCAGCCGAGGGGGGGACATCAGAGAAAAACTGTTTTTT,CASSRGGDIREKLFF
TRBD2,TRBJ2-7,TRBV4-2,-,TGTGCCAGCAGCCAAGAGCTAGCGGGGATTAGCTCCTACGAGCAGTACTTC,CASSQELAGISSYEQYF
-,TRBJ1-1,TRBV6-2/TRBV6-3,-,TGTGCCAGCAGTTACGTTATAGTCGCTGAAGCTTTCTTT,CASSYVIVAEAFF
TRBD1,TRBJ1-2,TRBV5-4,-,TGTGCCAGCAGCTTATGGACAGGTAGCTATGGCTACACCTTC,CASSLWTGSYGYTF
-,TRBJ1-5,TRBV12-3/TRBV12-4,-,TGTGCCAGCACCGGGAATAGCAATCAGCCCCAGCATTTT,CASTGNSNQPQHF
-,TRBJ2-7,TRBV7-2,-,TGTGCCAGCAGGTCAAGGGTAGCGACCGCCTACGAGCAGTACTTC,CASRSRVATAYEQYF
TRBD1,TRBJ2-7,TRBV2,-,TGTGCCATCTTTGCCGGGACAGGGGGACCAAGTAACGAGCAGTACTTC,CAIFAGTGGPSNEQYF
-,TRBJ2-1,TRBV9,-,TGTGCCAGCAGCGTTCAGTCAACCTCCTACAATGAGCAGTTCTTC,CASSVQSTSYNEQFF
-,TRBJ1-1,TRBV19,once,TGTGCCAGTAGTCCAATCCCGGGGGGCCCGGGGAACACTGAAGCTTTCTTT,CASSPIPGGPGNTEAFF
-,TRBJ2-3,TRBV11-2,-,TGTGCCAGCAGCTTAGGGCGGGACCTTAGGGATACGCAGTATTTT,CASSLGRDLRDTQYF
-,TRBJ2-7,TRBV19,-,TGTGCCAGTAGTATTTCAGGGGGGAGCTCCTACGAGCAGTACTTC,CASSISGGSSYEQYF
-,TRBJ2-7,TRBV27,-,TGTGCCAGCAGTTTATCGGTGGACTGGAGGGAAAGGGAGCAGTACTTC,CASSLSVDWREREQYF
TRBD1,TRBJ2-1,TRBV2,-,TGTGCCAGCGTCGCGACAGGGGTAGGCGAGCAGTTCTTC,CASVATGVGEQFF
-,TRBJ2-5,TRBV14,-,TGTGCCAGCAGCCAAGATGCGTACAGCCAAGGGAAAGAGACCCAGTACTTC,CASSQDAYSQGKETQYF
TRBD1,TRBJ1-5,TRBV19,-,TGTGCCAGTTCACCGGGACAGATCCTTTATCAGCCCCAGCATTTT,CASSPGQILYQPQHF
-,TRBJ1-5,TRBV10-1,-,TGCGCCAGCAGCCCGGGCCCTTATCAGCCCCAGCATTTT,CASSPGPYQPQHF
-,TRBJ2-1,TRBV18,few,TGTGCCAGCTCCCCACGCACCCGAGAGCAGTTCTTC,CASSPRTREQFF
-,TRBJ1-1,TRBV5-4,-,TGTGCCAGCAGCTTGGGACCGAAGGACACTGAAGCTTTCTTT,CASSLGPKDTEAFF
TRBD1,TRBJ2-7,TRBV5-8,once,TGTGCCAGCAGTTGCTTCCGGGACAGGGGAGATTGCGAGCAGTACTTC,CASSCFRDRGDCEQYF
-,TRBJ2-1,TRBV27,once,TGTGCCAGCTCCATCGGGGCCAATGAGCAGTTCTTC,CASSIGANEQFF
-,TRBJ2-7,TRBV20-1,-,TGCAGTGCCTCCGGGGGACACGAGCAGTACTTC,CSASGGHEQYF
-,TRBJ1-2,TRBV24-1,-,TGTGCCACCAGTGGTGGGAACTATGGCTACACCTTC,CATSGGNYGYTF
-,TRBJ2-5,TRBV11-2,once,TGTGCCAGCAGTCCCGGGAACTTTGGTACCCAGTACTTC,CASSPGNFGTQYF
-,TRBJ1-2,TRBV19,-,TGTGCCAGTAGTATAGCGGGCGGCTACACCTTC,CASSIAGGYTF
-,TRBJ1-1,TRBV28,once,TGTGCCAGCAGTTTAAGGCACACTGAAGCTTTCTTT,CASSLRHTEAFF
TRBD2,TRBJ2-7,TRBV15,-,TGTGCCACCAGTAAAAGTCTAGCGGGAGTGTACGAGCAGTACTTC,CATSKSLAGVYEQYF
-,TRBJ2-5,TRBV7-9,-,TGTGCCAGCAGCTTGGGGGGCACTGCGGTAGGGGAGACCCAGTACTTC,CASSLGGTAVGETQYF
-,TRBJ2-7,TRBV11-2,-,TGTGCCAGCAGCAACCACGGATACGAGCAGTACTTC,CASSNHGYEQYF
-,TRBJ2-7,TRBV11-2,-,TGTGCCAGCAGCTTACGACAGGTTAACGAGCAGTACTTC,CASSLRQVNEQYF
TRBD1,TRBJ2-7,TRBV4-1,once,TGCGCCAGCAGCCACGGGACAGGGGGACGCTACGAGCAGTACTTC,CASSHGTGGRYEQYF